The source of this T cell receptor beta chain is a study of shared clonotypes between healthy human individuals. Overall study: Each donor had three CD4 naive, three CD4 memory, two CD8 naive and one CD8 memory plate. Study-level results: Larger richness was generally estimated for naive than memory subsets.

This clone was seen many times. Its matching antigen is unknown. Sorted-subset replicate PCRs used about 0.2 ug of genomic DNA. This amount corresponded to about 30,000 T cell genomes. Sequenced by immunoSEQ multiplex PCR; TCRdb stores in-frame clones only, minus some. The sample records 950,000 to 1,100,000 clones, about three quarters being singletons. The CDR3 covers 14 residues. CDR1 GTSNPN and CDR2 SVGIG come from the germline V gene (reference sequence). V was trimmed by 3 bases and J by 6 bases, leaving 17 bases between them. Specimen: memory CD4+ T cells sorted from blood. Subset described: CD45RA-negative fraction. This chain joins TRBV30 and TRBJ1-2; D is unresolved. The clonotype was recovered from a man aged 18 to 29 in good health. CDR3 loop: CAWSPLEGLDGYTF. As DNA, the CDR3 is TGTGCCTGGAGCCCGTTAGAGGGTCTGGATGGCTACACCTTC.